These T cell receptor beta chains were read from a single sample in a study of blood T cell repertoires in COVID-19. The protocol was immunoSEQ multiplex PCR, while the TCRdb copy is restricted to in-frame clones and leaves out a portion. The data contain tens of thousands of clones, roughly 90% of them singletons. Material for sequencing was peripheral blood. The receptors here all came from a man aged 65 to 79 with active or convalescent COVID-19. The CDR3 runs from the conserved cysteine through the conserved F or W. Each record gives: J gene, clone size, V gene, D gene, CDR3 DNA, CDR3 protein. The D gene is left open where the match is weak. The size entry is marked missing in some rows and otherwise reads once, few, many or a size class.

j_call: TRBJ2-7
clone_size: NA
v_call: TRBV7-9
d_call: NA
cdr3_nt: TGTGCCAGCAGCTTTGTAGGGGAGGTAGGCGAGCAGTACTTC
cdr3_aa: CASSFVGEVGEQYF

j_call: TRBJ1-2
clone_size: NA
v_call: TRBV2
d_call: NA
cdr3_nt: TGTGCCAGCAGGTTACAGGGAAACTATGGCTACACCTTC
cdr3_aa: CASRLQGNYGYTF

j_call: TRBJ2-3
clone_size: NA
v_call: TRBV9
d_call: NA
cdr3_nt: TGTGCCAGCAGCGTCGCAGGTAGCACAGATACGCAGTATTTT
cdr3_aa: CASSVAGSTDTQYF

j_call: TRBJ1-4
clone_size: NA
v_call: TRBV20-1
d_call: NA
cdr3_nt: TGCAGTGCTAGTGCAGGGCGGAATGAAAAACTGTTTTTT
cdr3_aa: CSASAGRNEKLFF

j_call: TRBJ2-5
clone_size: NA
v_call: TRBV28
d_call: NA
cdr3_nt: TGTGCCAGCAGTTTATCTGGCTCTGGGGGAGGCACCCAGTACTTC
cdr3_aa: CASSLSGSGGGTQYF

j_call: TRBJ1-1
clone_size: NA
v_call: TRBV5-1
d_call: TRBD1
cdr3_nt: TGCGCCAGCAGCTCGACAGGGGTCAGGGGAGAAACTGAAGCTTTCTTT
cdr3_aa: CASSSTGVRGETEAFF

j_call: TRBJ1-1
clone_size: NA
v_call: TRBV7-2
d_call: NA
cdr3_nt: TGTGCCAGCAGCTTATACGAGACTGAAGCTTTCTTT
cdr3_aa: CASSLYETEAFF

j_call: TRBJ1-3
clone_size: NA
v_call: TRBV24-1
d_call: NA
cdr3_nt: TGTGCCACCAGTGACCCCCCAGGGTCTGGAGACACCATATATTTT
cdr3_aa: CATSDPPGSGDTIYF

j_call: TRBJ1-5
clone_size: once
v_call: TRBV10-2
d_call: NA
cdr3_nt: TGCGCCAGCAGTGAGGGCCATAGCAATCAGCCCCAGCATTTT
cdr3_aa: CASSEGHSNQPQHF

j_call: TRBJ1-3
clone_size: NA
v_call: TRBV29-1
d_call: NA
cdr3_nt: TGCAGCGTTGGGGCAGGGTACTCTGGAAACACCATATATTTT
cdr3_aa: CSVGAGYSGNTIYF

j_call: TRBJ1-4
clone_size: NA
v_call: TRBV5-1
d_call: TRBD1
cdr3_nt: TGCGCCAGCAGCTTGGCCCCTTTGGACAGGGGGAATGAAAAACTGTTTTTT
cdr3_aa: CASSLAPLDRGNEKLFF

j_call: TRBJ2-4
clone_size: few
v_call: TRBV5-8
d_call: NA
cdr3_nt: TGTGCCAGCAGCCCCAATTCCAAAAACATTCAGTACTTC
cdr3_aa: CASSPNSKNIQYF

j_call: TRBJ2-5
clone_size: NA
v_call: TRBV27
d_call: TRBD2
cdr3_nt: TGTGCCAGCAGTCATTCGATCCGGGGGGGAGAGACCCAGTACTTC
cdr3_aa: CASSHSIRGGETQYF

j_call: TRBJ1-5
clone_size: NA
v_call: TRBV19
d_call: NA
cdr3_nt: TGTGCCAGTAGGAACCAGGGCTATCAGCCCCAGCATTTT
cdr3_aa: CASRNQGYQPQHF

j_call: TRBJ1-2
clone_size: once
v_call: TRBV6-1
d_call: TRBD1
cdr3_nt: TGTGCCAGCAGTGATACAAACAGGGGTAAAGGCTACACCTTC
cdr3_aa: CASSDTNRGKGYTF

j_call: TRBJ1-2
clone_size: NA
v_call: TRBV7-2
d_call: TRBD1
cdr3_nt: TGTGCCAGCAGCCTGCAGGGACAGGGGGCGTCTGGCTACACCTTC
cdr3_aa: CASSLQGQGASGYTF

j_call: TRBJ1-3
clone_size: NA
v_call: TRBV6-2/TRBV6-3
d_call: NA
cdr3_nt: TGTGCCAGCAGCGAACTAGGAAACACCATATATTTT
cdr3_aa: CASSELGNTIYF

j_call: TRBJ2-7
clone_size: NA
v_call: TRBV19
d_call: NA
cdr3_nt: TGTGCCAGTAGTATCTTAGGGGAAACTCCCTACGAGCAGTACTTC
cdr3_aa: CASSILGETPYEQYF

j_call: TRBJ2-1
clone_size: NA
v_call: TRBV6-5
d_call: NA
cdr3_nt: TGTGCCAGCAGCCGCGGCGACTCCTACAATGAGCAGTTCTTC
cdr3_aa: CASSRGDSYNEQFF

j_call: TRBJ1-6
clone_size: NA
v_call: TRBV2
d_call: TRBD1
cdr3_nt: TGTGCCAGCAGTGGACAGGGAAATTCACCCCTCCACTTT
cdr3_aa: CASSGQGNSPLHF

j_call: TRBJ1-4
clone_size: NA
v_call: TRBV7-8
d_call: NA
cdr3_nt: TGTGCCAGCAGCACCCTCCAGGGGAGTGAAAAACTGTTTTTT
cdr3_aa: CASSTLQGSEKLFF

j_call: TRBJ1-4
clone_size: NA
v_call: TRBV6-6
d_call: NA
cdr3_nt: TGTGCCAGCAGCTTAGCGGCGACAGCAAATGAAAAACTGTTTTTT
cdr3_aa: CASSLAATANEKLFF

j_call: TRBJ2-1
clone_size: few
v_call: TRBV2
d_call: TRBD1
cdr3_nt: TGTGCCAGCAGCCGGGACAGCTCCTACAATGAGCAGTTCTTC
cdr3_aa: CASSRDSSYNEQFF

j_call: TRBJ1-3
clone_size: NA
v_call: TRBV5-4
d_call: TRBD1
cdr3_nt: TGTGCCAGCAGCCGCCAAGACAGGGGGCTCGGAAACACCATATATTTT
cdr3_aa: CASSRQDRGLGNTIYF

j_call: TRBJ1-3
clone_size: once
v_call: TRBV19
d_call: NA
cdr3_nt: TGTGCCAGTAGTTCAGGTCCTGGAAACACCATATATTTT
cdr3_aa: CASSSGPGNTIYF

j_call: TRBJ2-7
clone_size: NA
v_call: TRBV30
d_call: NA
cdr3_nt: TGTGCCTCTGAGAGAGGTTCGGGCTACGAGCAGTACTTC
cdr3_aa: CASERGSGYEQYF

j_call: TRBJ1-3
clone_size: NA
v_call: TRBV7-2
d_call: NA
cdr3_nt: TGTGCCAGCAGACAGGCTTCTGGAAACACCATATATTTT
cdr3_aa: CASRQASGNTIYF

j_call: TRBJ2-2
clone_size: NA
v_call: TRBV13
d_call: TRBD2
cdr3_nt: TGTGCCAGCAGCTTAGGCAATTCCGGACTAGCGGTTTTGAACACCGGGGAGCTGTTTTTT
cdr3_aa: CASSLGNSGLAVLNTGELFF

j_call: TRBJ1-4
clone_size: NA
v_call: TRBV5-1
d_call: TRBD1
cdr3_nt: TGCGCCAGCAGCTTGGCCAGGGACAGGGCTGAAAAACTGTTTTTT
cdr3_aa: CASSLARDRAEKLFF

j_call: TRBJ2-3
clone_size: NA
v_call: TRBV6-5
d_call: TRBD2
cdr3_nt: TGTGCCAGCAGTTACTCCCCACTAGCGGGGGTTACGCAGTATTTT
cdr3_aa: CASSYSPLAGVTQYF

j_call: TRBJ2-1
clone_size: few
v_call: TRBV7-2
d_call: TRBD1
cdr3_nt: TGTGCCAGCAGCTTAGGGGGGACAGGGAATGAGCAGTTCTTC
cdr3_aa: CASSLGGTGNEQFF